These T cell receptor beta chains were read from a single sample in a study of T cells in narcolepsy. Here immunoSEQ multiplex PCR was the method, and the copy in TCRdb shows in-frame clones only, minus some. The table lists tens of thousands of clones, more than 70% of them singletons. The sample taken for sequencing was CD45RA- memory CD4+ T cells from PBMCs. The receptors derive from a human donor with narcolepsy. The conserved cysteine and the conserved F or W are not part of the CDR3 here.

>TRBV6-5|TRBJ1-1
ASSYSGTGYTEAF
>TRBV2|TRBJ1-1
ASTLDRNTEAF
>TRBV27|TRBJ1-1
ASSFRETTEAF
>TRBV11-3|TRBJ2-3
ASSGRTGTQY
>TRBV5-8|TRBJ2-1
ASSLYNEQF
>TRBV27|TRBJ1-2
ASSPLFYPGTEYGYT
>TRBV5-1|TRBJ1-1
ASSEGLQNTEAF
>TRBV6-1|TRBJ1-1
ASSELPENTEAF
>TRBV7-9|TRBJ1-2
ASGDRDGGYT
>TRBV6-6|TRBJ1-1
ASSSTGPTEAF
>TRBV5-1|-
ASSLIPSGSYEQY
>TRBV7-2|TRBJ2-1
ASSLVSGTSGEVGEQF